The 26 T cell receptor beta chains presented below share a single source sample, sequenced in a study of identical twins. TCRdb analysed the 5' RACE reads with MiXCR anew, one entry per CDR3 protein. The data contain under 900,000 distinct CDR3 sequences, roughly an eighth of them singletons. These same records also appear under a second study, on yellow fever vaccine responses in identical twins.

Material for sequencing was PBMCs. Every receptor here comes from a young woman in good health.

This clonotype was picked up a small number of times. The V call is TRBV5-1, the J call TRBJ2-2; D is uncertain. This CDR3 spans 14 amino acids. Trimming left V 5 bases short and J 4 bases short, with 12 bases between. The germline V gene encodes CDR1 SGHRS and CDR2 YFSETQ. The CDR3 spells CASRPDTSTGELFF. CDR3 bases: TGCGCCAGCAGACCCGACACCTCCACCGGGGAGCTGTTTTTT.

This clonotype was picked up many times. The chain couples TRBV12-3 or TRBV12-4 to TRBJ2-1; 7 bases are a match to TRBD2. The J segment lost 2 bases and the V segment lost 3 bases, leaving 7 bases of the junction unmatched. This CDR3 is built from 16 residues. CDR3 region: CASSLRLASTYNEQFF. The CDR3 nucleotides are TGTGCCAGCAGTTTGCGACTAGCTTCCACCTACAATGAGCAGTTCTTC.

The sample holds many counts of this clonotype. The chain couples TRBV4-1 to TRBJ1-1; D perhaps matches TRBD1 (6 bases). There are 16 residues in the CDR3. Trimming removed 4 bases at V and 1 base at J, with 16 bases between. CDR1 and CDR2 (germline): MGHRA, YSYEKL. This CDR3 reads CASSREPGAWNTEAFF. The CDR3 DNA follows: TGCGCCAGCAGCCGAGAGCCAGGGGCTTGGAACACTGAAGCTTTCTTT.

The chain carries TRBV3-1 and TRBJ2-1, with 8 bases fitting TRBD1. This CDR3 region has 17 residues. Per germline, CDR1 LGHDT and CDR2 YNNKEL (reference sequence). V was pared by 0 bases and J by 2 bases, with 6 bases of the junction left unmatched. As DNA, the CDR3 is TGTGCCAGCAGCCAAGATTGGAGACAGGGGCCCTACAATGAGCAGTTCTTC. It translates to CASSQDWRQGPYNEQFF.

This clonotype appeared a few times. CDR3 protein: CASSPTSSTYEQYF. Written as DNA, the CDR3 is TGCGCCAGCAGCCCTACTAGTTCTACCTACGAGCAGTACTTC. The J gene is TRBJ2-7, the V gene TRBV5-1; a weak D match, TRBD2 (5 bases). Germline CDR1 and CDR2: SGHRS and YFSETQ. There are 14 residues in the CDR3. Trimming cost V 4 bases and J 2 bases, with 13 bases left between them.

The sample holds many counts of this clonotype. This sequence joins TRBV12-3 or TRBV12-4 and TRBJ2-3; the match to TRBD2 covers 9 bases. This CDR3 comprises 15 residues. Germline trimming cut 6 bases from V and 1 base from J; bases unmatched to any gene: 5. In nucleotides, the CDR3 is TGTGCCAGCAGCTCGCGGACTAGCGGCACAGATACGCAGTATTTT. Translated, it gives CASSSRTSGTDTQYF.

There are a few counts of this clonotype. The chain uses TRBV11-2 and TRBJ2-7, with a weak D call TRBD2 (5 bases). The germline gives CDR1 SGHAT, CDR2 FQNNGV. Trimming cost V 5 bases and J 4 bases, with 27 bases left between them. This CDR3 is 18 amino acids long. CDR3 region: CASSLEVRRVGVPYEQYV. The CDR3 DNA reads TGTGCCAGCAGCCTGGAGGTACGGCGTGTTGGGGTGCCGTACGAGCAGTACGTC.

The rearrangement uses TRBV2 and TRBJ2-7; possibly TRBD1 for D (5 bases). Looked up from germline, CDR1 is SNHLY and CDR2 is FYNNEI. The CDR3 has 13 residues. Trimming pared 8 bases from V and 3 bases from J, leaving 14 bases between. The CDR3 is CASRRGASYEQYF. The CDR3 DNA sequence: TGTGCCAGCCGGCGTGGGGCGAGCTACGAGCAGTACTTC.

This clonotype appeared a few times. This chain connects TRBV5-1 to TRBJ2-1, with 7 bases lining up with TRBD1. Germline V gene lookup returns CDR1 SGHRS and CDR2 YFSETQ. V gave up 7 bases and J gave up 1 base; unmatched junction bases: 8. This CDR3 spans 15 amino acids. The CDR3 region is CASGMTGLSYNEQFF. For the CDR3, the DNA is TGCGCCAGCGGAATGACAGGGCTTTCCTACAATGAGCAGTTCTTC.

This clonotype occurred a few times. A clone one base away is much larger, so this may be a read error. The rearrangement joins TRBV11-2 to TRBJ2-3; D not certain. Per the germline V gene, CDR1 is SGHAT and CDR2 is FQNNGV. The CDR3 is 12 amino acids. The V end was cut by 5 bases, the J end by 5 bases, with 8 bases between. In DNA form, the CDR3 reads TGTGCCAGCAGCCCCGACCTAGATACGCAGTATTTT. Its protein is CASSPDLDTQYF.

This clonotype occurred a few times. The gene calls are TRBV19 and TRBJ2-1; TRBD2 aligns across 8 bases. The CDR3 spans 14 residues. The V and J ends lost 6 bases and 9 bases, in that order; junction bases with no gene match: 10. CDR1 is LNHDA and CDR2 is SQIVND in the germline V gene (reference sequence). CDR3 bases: TGTGCCAGTAGAGACGGGAGGGCCGGAGTTGAGCAGTTCTTC. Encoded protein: CASRDGRAGVEQFF.

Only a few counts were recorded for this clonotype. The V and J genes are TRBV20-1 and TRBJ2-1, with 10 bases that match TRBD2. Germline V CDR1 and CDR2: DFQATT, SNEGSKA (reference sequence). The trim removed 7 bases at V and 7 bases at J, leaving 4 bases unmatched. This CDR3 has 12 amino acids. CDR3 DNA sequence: TGCAGTGTAACTAGCGGGATAAATGAGCAGTTCTTC. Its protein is CSVTSGINEQFF.

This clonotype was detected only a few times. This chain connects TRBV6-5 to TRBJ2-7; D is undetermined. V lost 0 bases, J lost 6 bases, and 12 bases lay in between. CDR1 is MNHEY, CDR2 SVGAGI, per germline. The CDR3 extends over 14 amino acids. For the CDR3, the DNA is TGTGCCAGCAGTTACTCGATTAGGGCAGGCGAGCAGTACTTC. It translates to CASSYSIRAGEQYF.

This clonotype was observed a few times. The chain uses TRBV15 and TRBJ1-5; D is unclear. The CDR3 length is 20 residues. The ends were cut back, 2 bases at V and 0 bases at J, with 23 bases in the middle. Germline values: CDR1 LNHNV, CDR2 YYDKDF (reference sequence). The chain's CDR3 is CATSRSPGKPPLYSNQPQHF. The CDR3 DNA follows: TGTGCCACCAGCAGAAGCCCGGGGAAACCACCCCTCTATAGCAATCAGCCCCAGCATTTT.

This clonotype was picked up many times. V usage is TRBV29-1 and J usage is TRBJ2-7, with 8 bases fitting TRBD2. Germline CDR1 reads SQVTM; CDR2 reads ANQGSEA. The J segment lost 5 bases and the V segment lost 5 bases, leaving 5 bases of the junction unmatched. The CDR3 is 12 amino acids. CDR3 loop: CSVRLALHEQYF. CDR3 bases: TGCAGCGTTCGACTAGCGCTCCACGAGCAGTACTTC.

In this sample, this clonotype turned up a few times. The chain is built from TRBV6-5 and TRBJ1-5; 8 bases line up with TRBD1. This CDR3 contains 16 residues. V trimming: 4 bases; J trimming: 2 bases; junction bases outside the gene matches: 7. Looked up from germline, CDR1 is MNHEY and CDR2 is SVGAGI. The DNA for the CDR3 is TGTGCCAGCAGTTCCCCGGACAGGGAGGGCAATCAGCCCCAGCATTTT. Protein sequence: CASSSPDREGNQPQHF.

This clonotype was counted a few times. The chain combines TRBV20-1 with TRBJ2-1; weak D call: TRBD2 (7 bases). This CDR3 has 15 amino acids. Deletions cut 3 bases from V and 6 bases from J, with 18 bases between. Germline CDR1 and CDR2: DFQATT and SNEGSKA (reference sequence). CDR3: CSARGAVGGRNEQFF. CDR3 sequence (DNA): TGCAGTGCTAGGGGGGCGGTGGGAGGGCGCAATGAGCAGTTCTTC.

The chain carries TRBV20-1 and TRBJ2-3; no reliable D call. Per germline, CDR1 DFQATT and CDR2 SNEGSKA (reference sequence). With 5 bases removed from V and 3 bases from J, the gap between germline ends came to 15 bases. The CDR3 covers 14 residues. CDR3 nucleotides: TGCAGTGCTCCCAGGCCGGGCGTGACAGATACGCAGTATTTT. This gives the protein CSAPRPGVTDTQYF.

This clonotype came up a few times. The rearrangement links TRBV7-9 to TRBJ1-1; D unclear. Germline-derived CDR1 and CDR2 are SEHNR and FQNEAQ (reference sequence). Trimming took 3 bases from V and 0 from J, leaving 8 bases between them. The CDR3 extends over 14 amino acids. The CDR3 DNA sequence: TGTGCCAGCAGCTTTTTGTTAATGAACACTGAAGCTTTCTTT. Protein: CASSFLLMNTEAFF.

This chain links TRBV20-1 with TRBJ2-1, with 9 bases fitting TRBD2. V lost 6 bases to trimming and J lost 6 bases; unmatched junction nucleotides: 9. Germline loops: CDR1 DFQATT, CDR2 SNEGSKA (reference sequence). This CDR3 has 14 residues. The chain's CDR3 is CSAPDLAGSNEQFF. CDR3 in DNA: TGCAGTGCCCCGGACCTAGCGGGGAGCAATGAGCAGTTCTTC.

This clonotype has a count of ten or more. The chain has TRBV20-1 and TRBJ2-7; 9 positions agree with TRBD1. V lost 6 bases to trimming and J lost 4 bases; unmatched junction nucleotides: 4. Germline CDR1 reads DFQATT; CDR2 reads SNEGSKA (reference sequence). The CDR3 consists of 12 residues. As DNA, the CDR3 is TGCAGTGCCAGGGACAGGGAGTACGAGCAGTACTTC. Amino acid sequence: CSARDREYEQYF.

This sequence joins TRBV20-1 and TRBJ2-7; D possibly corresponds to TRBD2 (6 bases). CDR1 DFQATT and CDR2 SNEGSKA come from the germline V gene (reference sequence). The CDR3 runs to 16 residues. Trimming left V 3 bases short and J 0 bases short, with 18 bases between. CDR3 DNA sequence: TGCAGTGCTAGTCCCAACAGAGCGGGCATCTCCTACGAGCAGTACTTC. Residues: CSASPNRAGISYEQYF.

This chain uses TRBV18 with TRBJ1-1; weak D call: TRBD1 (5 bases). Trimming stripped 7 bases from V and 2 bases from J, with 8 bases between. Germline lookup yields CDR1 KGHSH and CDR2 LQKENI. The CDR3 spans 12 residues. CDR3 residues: CASLGLNTEAFF. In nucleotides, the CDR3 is TGTGCCAGCTTGGGACTCAACACTGAAGCTTTCTTT.

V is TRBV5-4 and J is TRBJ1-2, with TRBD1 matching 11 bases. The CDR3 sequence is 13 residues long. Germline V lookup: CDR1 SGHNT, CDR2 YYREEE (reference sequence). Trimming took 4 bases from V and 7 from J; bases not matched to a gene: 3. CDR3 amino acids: CASSQGQGVGYTF. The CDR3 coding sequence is TGTGCCAGCAGCCAGGGACAGGGGGTTGGCTACACCTTC.

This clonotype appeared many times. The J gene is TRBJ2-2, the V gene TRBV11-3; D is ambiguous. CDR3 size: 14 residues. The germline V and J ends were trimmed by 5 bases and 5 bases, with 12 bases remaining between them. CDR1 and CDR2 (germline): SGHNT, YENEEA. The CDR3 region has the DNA TGTGCCAGCAGCCCCCGTGAGCTAACCGGGGAGCTGTTTTTT. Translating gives CASSPRELTGELFF.

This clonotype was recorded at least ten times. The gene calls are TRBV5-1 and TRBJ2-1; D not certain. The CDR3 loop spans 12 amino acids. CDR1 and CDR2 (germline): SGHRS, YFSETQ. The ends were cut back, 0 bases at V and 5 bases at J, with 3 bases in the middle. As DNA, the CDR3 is TGCGCCAGCAGCTTGGCCAACAATGAGCAGTTCTTC. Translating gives CASSLANNEQFF.